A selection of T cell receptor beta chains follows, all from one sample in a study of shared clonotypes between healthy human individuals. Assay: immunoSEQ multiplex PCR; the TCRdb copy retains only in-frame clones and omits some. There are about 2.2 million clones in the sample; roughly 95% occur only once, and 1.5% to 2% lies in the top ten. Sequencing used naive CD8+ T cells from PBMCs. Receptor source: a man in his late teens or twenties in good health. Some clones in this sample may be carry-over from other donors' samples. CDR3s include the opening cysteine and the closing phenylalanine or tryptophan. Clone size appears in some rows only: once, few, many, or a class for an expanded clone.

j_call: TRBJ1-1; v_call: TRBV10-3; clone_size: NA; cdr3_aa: CAISDPNTEAFF
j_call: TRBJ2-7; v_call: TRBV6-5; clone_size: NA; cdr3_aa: CASSYSLGGYEQYF
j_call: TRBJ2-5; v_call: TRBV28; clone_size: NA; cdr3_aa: CASIPLAGGRQETQYF
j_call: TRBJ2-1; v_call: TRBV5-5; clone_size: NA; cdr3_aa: CASSFSFLADSYNEQFF
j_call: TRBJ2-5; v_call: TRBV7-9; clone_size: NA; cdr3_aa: CASSGGQVQETQYF
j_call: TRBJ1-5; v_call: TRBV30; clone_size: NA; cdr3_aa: CAWSVRGSRGNQPQHF
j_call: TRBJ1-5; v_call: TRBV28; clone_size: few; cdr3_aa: CASSSWGGVVQPQHF
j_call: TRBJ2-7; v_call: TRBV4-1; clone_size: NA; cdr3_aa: CASSQDREGLSYEQYF
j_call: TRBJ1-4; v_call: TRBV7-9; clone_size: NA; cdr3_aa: CASSLRTGDEKLFF
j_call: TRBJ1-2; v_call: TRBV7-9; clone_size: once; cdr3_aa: CASSSPSNGYTF
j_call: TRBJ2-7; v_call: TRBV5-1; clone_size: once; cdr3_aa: CASSPRGAYEQYF
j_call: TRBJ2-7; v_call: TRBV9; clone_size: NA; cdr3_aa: CASSVGDSLYEQYF
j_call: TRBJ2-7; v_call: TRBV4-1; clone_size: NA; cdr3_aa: CASSQGPASGFFYEQYF
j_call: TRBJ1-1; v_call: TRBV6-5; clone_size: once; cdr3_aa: CASRSGRSDTEAFF
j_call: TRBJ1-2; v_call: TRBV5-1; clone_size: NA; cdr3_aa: CASSLDPRQGARWNGYTF
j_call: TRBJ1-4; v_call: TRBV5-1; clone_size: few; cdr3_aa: CASSPGQGATNEKLFF
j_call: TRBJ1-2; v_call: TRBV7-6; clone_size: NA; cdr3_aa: CASSLAPGPGYGYTF
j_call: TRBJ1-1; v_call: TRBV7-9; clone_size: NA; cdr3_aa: CASSLDRNTEAFF
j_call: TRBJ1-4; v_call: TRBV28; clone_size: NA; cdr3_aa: CASSLAVNRGEKLFF
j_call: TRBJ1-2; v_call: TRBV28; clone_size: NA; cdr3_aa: CASSFITGGGYGYTF
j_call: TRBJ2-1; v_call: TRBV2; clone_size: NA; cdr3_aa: CASSEALSYNEQFF
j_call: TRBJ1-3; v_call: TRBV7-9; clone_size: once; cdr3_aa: CASSLHRGTGNTIYF
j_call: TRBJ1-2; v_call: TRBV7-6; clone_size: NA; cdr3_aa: CASSTGLGGYTF
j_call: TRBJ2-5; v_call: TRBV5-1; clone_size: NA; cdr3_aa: CASSSYGDRTFQETQYF
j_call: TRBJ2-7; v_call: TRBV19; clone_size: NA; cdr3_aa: CASSVTLSSYEQYF
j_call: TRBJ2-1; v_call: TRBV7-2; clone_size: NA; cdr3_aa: CAISGTLPHEQFF
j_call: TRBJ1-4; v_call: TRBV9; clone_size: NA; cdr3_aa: CASSVGRGPEKLFF
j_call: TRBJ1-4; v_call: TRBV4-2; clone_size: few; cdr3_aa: CASSQGRTGGEKLFF
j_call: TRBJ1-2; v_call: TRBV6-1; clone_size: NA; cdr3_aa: CASSINTGGLGYTF
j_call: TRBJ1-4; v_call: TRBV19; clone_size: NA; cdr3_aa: CASSITILRELFF
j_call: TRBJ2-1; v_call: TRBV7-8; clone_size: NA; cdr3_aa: CASSARTGAYNEQFF
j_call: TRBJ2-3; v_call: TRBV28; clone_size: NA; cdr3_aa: CASSSPQTSGADTQYF
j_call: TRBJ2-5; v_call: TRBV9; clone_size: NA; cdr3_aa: CASSVDQETQYF
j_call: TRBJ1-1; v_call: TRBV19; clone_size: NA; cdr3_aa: CAVKITRGGTEAFF
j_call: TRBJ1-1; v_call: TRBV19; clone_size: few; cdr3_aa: CASIPFGKATEAFF
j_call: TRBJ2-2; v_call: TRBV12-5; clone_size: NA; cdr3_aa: CASGLVRGRADTGELFF
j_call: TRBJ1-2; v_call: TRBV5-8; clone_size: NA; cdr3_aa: CASSSRVRAAVYGYTF
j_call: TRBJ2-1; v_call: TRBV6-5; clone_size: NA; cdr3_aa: CASSPGLAGYRQFF
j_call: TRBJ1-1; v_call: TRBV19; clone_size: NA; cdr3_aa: CASSIVEGRGTEAFF
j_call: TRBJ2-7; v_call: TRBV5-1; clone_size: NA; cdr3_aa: CASSPGGTSKGEQYF
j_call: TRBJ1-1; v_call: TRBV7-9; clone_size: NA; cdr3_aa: CASSPGSLNTEAFF